Presented here are 25 T cell receptor beta chains from one specimen sequenced in a study of blood T cell repertoires in COVID-19. Repertoires were generated with immunoSEQ multiplex PCR, while TCRdb's copy carries only in-frame clones and drops some. The sample holds roughly 35,000 clones, 85% seen once. Input material: peripheral blood. These receptors originate from a human donor with acute or convalescent COVID-19. The donor label of this sample is uncertain.

This clone was observed once. The rearrangement links TRBV19 to TRBJ2-2; 7 bases map to TRBD2. Trimming at V came to 7 bases and at J to 4 bases, leaving 12 bases not matched to a gene. From germline, CDR1 is LNHDA and CDR2 SQIVND (reference sequence). The CDR3 runs 16 residues. CDR3 nucleotides: TGTGCCAGTATCTCTGGGGCGGGAGTGGCCACCGGGGAGCTGTTTTTT. Its translation is CASISGAGVATGELFF.

This chain connects TRBV7-8 to TRBJ2-1, with D maybe TRBD1 (6 bases). Germline-derived CDR1 and CDR2 are SGHVS and FQNEAQ. This CDR3 comprises 17 residues. The ends were cut back, 0 bases at V and 0 bases at J, with 12 bases in the middle. CDR3 amino acids: CASSLAGRGSSYNEQFF. As DNA, the CDR3 is TGTGCCAGCAGCTTAGCGGGCAGGGGAAGCTCCTACAATGAGCAGTTCTTC.

The V call is TRBV7-2, the J call TRBJ2-7; the match to TRBD1 covers 10 bases. The CDR3 runs 15 residues. Losses at the gene ends were 2 bases for V and 9 bases for J; bases not matched to a gene: 10. Per the germline V gene, CDR1 is SGHTA and CDR2 is FQGNSA. DNA for the CDR3: TGTGCCAGCAGCTTATTGGGACAGGGGCCAGGAGGGCAGTACTTC. It encodes CASSLLGQGPGGQYF. Full variable domain (outside the CDR3, taken from reference TRBV7-2 and TRBJ2-7): GAGVSQSPSNKVTEKGKDVELRCDPISGHTALYWYRQSLGQGLEFLIYFQGNSAPDKSGLPSDRFSAERTGGSVSTLTIQRTQQEDSAVYLCASSLLGQGPGGQYFGPGTRLTVT.

The genes are TRBV19 and TRBJ1-1, with TRBD1 matching 9 bases. In germline, CDR1 is LNHDA, CDR2 SQIVND (reference sequence). This CDR3 is built from 19 residues. J gave up 0 bases and V 3 bases, and 14 bases lay outside the gene matches. CDR3 DNA sequence: TGTGCCAGTAGTATGGGACCCCCACAGGGGGCGTGGGTGAACACTGAAGCTTTCTTT. Its protein is CASSMGPPQGAWVNTEAFF.

This chain connects TRBV5-6 to TRBJ2-7; TRBD2 matches 10 bases. V was pared by 4 bases and J by 5 bases, with 6 bases of the junction left unmatched. The CDR3 sequence is 14 residues long. The germline V gene has CDR1 SGHDT and CDR2 YYEEEE. The CDR3 DNA sequence: TGTGCCAGCAGCGTAAGCGGGGGGGCGGACGAGCAGTACTTC. Protein product: CASSVSGGADEQYF.

The chain carries TRBV3-1 (or the pseudogene TRBV3-2) and TRBJ1-1, with 9 bases matching TRBD1. Trimming removed 4 bases from V and 4 bases from J; junction bases left unmatched: 13. Germline lookup yields CDR1 LGHDT and CDR2 YNNKEL (reference sequence). This CDR3 spans 17 amino acids. DNA for the CDR3: TGTGCCAGCAGCCCACTCCTGAATGGACAGGGGACCACTGAAGCTTTCTTT. It is translated as CASSPLLNGQGTTEAFF.

This chain connects TRBV11-3 to TRBJ2-1, with 7 bases matching TRBD1. With V trimmed by 5 bases and J by 15 bases, 19 bases remained unmatched. Germline CDR1 reads SGHNT; CDR2 reads YENEEA. The CDR3 is 15 amino acids. CDR3 loop: CASSPGTDLVPGTFF. Here the CDR3 DNA reads TGTGCCAGCAGCCCCGGGACAGATCTCGTTCCTGGCACGTTCTTC. Variable domain in full (rest from reference TRBV11-3 and TRBJ2-1): EAGVVQSPRYKIIEKKQPVAFWCNPISGHNTLYWYLQNLGQGPELLIRYENEEAVDDSQLPKDRFSAERLKGVDSTLKIQPAELGDSAVYLCASSPGTDLVPGTFFGPGTRLTVL.

J is TRBJ2-5 and V is TRBV5-1; TRBD2 matches at 8 bases. The CDR3 length is 16 residues. The junction had 6 bases not matched to a gene; V was cut back by 0 bases and J by 2 bases. Looked up from germline, CDR1 is SGHRS and CDR2 is YFSETQ. The CDR3, as DNA: TGCGCCAGCAGCTTGGCCAGGTCTAGCGGGCAAGAGACCCAGTACTTC. This gives the protein CASSLARSSGQETQYF.

The chain employs TRBV10-3 and TRBJ2-2, with 7 positions matching TRBD2. This CDR3 region has 17 residues. V dropped 0 bases and J dropped 2; count of bases not matched to a gene: 6. Germline lookup yields CDR1 ENHRY and CDR2 SYGVKD. The CDR3 DNA is TGTGCCATCAGTGAGTCGGCGCGGGGGTCCAACACCGGGGAGCTGTTTTTT. This codes for CAISESARGSNTGELFF.

This chain links TRBV7-9 with TRBJ2-2; D is perhaps TRBD2 (6 bases). CDR3 length: 15 amino acids. Trimming removed 8 bases from V and 0 bases from J, with 13 bases in between. Germline CDR1 reads SEHNR; CDR2 reads FQNEAQ (reference sequence). CDR3 amino acids: CASLAGSSNTGELFF. For the CDR3, the DNA is TGTGCCAGCTTGGCCGGGAGTTCGAACACCGGGGAGCTGTTTTTT.

V gene TRBV30 combines with J gene TRBJ1-5, with D maybe TRBD1 (6 bases). Germline V gives CDR1 GTSNPN, CDR2 SVGIG (reference sequence). V shed 5 bases and J shed 4 bases, with 18 bases lying between them. The CDR3 runs to 15 residues. This chain's CDR3 is CAWGPQGRPNQPQHF. As DNA, the CDR3 is TGTGCCTGGGGACCACAGGGCCGACCTAATCAGCCCCAGCATTTT.

The chain recombines TRBV30 with TRBJ2-2, with 12 bases fitting TRBD2. CDR1 GTSNPN and CDR2 SVGIG come from the germline V gene (reference sequence). J gave up 5 bases and V 3 bases, and 1 base lay outside the gene matches. This CDR3 comprises 14 residues. In DNA, the CDR3 is TGTGCCTGGAGGACTAGCGGGGGAACCGGGGAGCTGTTTTTT. It translates to CAWRTSGGTGELFF.

The genes are TRBV4-2 and TRBJ2-1, with D maybe TRBD2 (12 bases). The ends were cut back, 2 bases at V and 6 bases at J, with 26 bases in the middle. This CDR3 is 19 amino acids long. Germline V gene lookup returns CDR1 LGHNA and CDR2 YNFKEQ. DNA for the CDR3: TGTGCCAGCAGCCAAAGGGGACAGGGGGGACTAGCGGGTTCCAATGAGCAGTTCTTC. Residues: CASSQRGQGGLAGSNEQFF.

The chain is built from TRBV6-5 and TRBJ1-1; the match to TRBD1 covers 9 bases. Germline CDR1 is MNHEY and CDR2 is SVGAGI. CDR3 length equals 14 residues. V gave up 5 bases and J gave up 11 bases; unmatched junction bases: 12. DNA of the CDR3: TGTGCCAGCAGTAAGAGGACAGGGGAAGTTGGGGCTTTCTTT. This codes for CASSKRTGEVGAFF.

This clone was picked up one time. Other nucleotide sequences from this sample produce the same CDR3. The rearrangement joins TRBV5-1 to TRBJ2-2, with 9 bases lining up with TRBD2. CDR1 and CDR2 from the germline V gene are SGHRS and YFSETQ. The J segment lost 7 bases and the V segment lost 3 bases, leaving 4 bases of the junction unmatched. The CDR3 contains 14 residues. CDR3 nucleotide sequence: TGCGCCAGCAGCTCGGGACTAGCAGGCGGGGAGCTGTTTTTT. It encodes CASSSGLAGGELFF.

This chain connects TRBV18 to TRBJ1-1; D gene uncertain. CDR1 is KGHSH and CDR2 is LQKENI in the germline V gene. This CDR3 contains 14 residues. V was clipped by 3 bases and J by 0 bases, with 8 bases between them. CDR3 sequence (DNA): TGTGCCAGCTCACCGGGCGTCTTGAACACTGAAGCTTTCTTT. Its translation: CASSPGVLNTEAFF.

The chain combines TRBV7-9 with TRBJ1-1, with D uncertain. Germline V lookup: CDR1 SEHNR, CDR2 FQNEAQ (reference sequence). V was shortened by 1 base and J by 7 bases, with 4 bases between the two germline ends. The CDR3 is made up of 11 amino acids. The CDR3 region is CASSLVSEAFF. CDR3 coding DNA: TGTGCCAGCAGCTTAGTCAGTGAAGCTTTCTTT.

The chain uses TRBV7-9 and TRBJ2-1; possibly TRBD1 for D (5 bases). CDR1 and CDR2 (germline): SEHNR, FQNEAQ (reference sequence). The CDR3 loop spans 15 amino acids. The ends were cut back, 5 bases at V and 0 bases at J, with 11 bases in the middle. The CDR3: CASSARGSSYNEQFF. The CDR3 bases are TGTGCCAGCAGCGCTAGGGGTAGCTCCTACAATGAGCAGTTCTTC.

The chain links TRBV11-2 to TRBJ2-1, with TRBD2 as a possible D gene (6 bases). CDR3 length equals 18 residues. The germline V and J ends were trimmed by 5 bases and 3 bases, with 23 bases remaining between them. Germline V gene lookup returns CDR1 SGHAT and CDR2 FQNNGV. For the CDR3, the DNA is TGTGCCAGCAGCCTATCGGCGGGGAGCGGGTTGAACTACAATGAGCAGTTCTTC. Protein product: CASSLSAGSGLNYNEQFF.

V is TRBV7-2 and J is TRBJ2-7; D might be TRBD1 (5 bases). The V and J ends lost 10 bases and 2 bases respectively, with 15 bases between them. Germline-derived CDR1 and CDR2 are SGHTA and FQGNSA. The length of the CDR3 is 13 residues. The CDR3 sequence is CATSGLAAYEQYF. In nucleotides, the CDR3 is TGTGCCACCTCAGGGCTGGCGGCCTACGAGCAGTACTTC. Full variable domain (remainder filled in from reference TRBV7-2 and TRBJ2-7): GAGVSQSPSNKVTEKGKDVELRCDPISGHTALYWYRQSLGQGLEFLIYFQGNSAPDKSGLPSDRFSAERTGGSVSTLTIQRTQQEDSAVYLCATSGLAAYEQYFGPGTRLTVT.

This clone occurred once. The chain combines TRBV28 with TRBJ1-2; D gene ambiguous. Germline V gives CDR1 MDHEN, CDR2 SYDVKM. The ends were cut back, 5 bases at V and 1 base at J, with 11 bases in the middle. The CDR3 spans 14 residues. CDR3 nucleotides: TGTGCCAGCAGTCCCACTAGGGTTAACTATGGCTACACCTTC. As protein: CASSPTRVNYGYTF.

The CDR3 DNA sequence: TGTGCCAGCAGCCGTGGGACAAGGGGGCCCTACGAGCAGTACTTC. Residues: CASSRGTRGPYEQYF. V gene TRBV11-3 combines with J gene TRBJ2-7; 7 bases align to TRBD1. V shed 5 bases, J shed 2 bases, and the junction held 9 bases outside the gene matches. Germline-derived CDR1 and CDR2 are SGHNT and YENEEA. The CDR3 sequence is 15 residues long.

A few counts support this clone. The genes are TRBV6-2 or TRBV6-3 and TRBJ1-2, with 10 positions matching TRBD1. V shed 4 bases and J 3 bases; nucleotides not matched to a gene: 8. This CDR3 contains 16 residues. Germline V CDR1 and CDR2: MNHEY, SVGEGT. CDR3 sequence: CASSLGQGTRDYGYTF. The DNA of the CDR3 is TGTGCCAGCAGTTTGGGACAGGGGACCCGAGACTATGGCTACACCTTC.

This rearrangement joins TRBV19 to TRBJ1-4; the D is unclear. V dropped 5 bases and J dropped 5 bases, with 12 bases sitting between them. The germline V gene encodes CDR1 LNHDA and CDR2 SQIVND (reference sequence). This CDR3 region has 14 residues. The CDR3 region has the DNA TGTGCCAGTAGTCTGGGGAGCTCAAATGAAAAACTGTTTTTT. This translates into CASSLGSSNEKLFF.

The chain joins TRBV28 to TRBJ1-1; 7 nucleotides line up with TRBD1. Germline CDR1 and CDR2: MDHEN and SYDVKM. The junction had 6 bases not matched to a gene; V was cut back by 6 bases and J by 2 bases. CDR3 size: 14 residues. CDR3 in DNA: TGTGCCAGCAGCTTGGGACAGACAAACACTGAAGCTTTCTTT. The encoded protein is CASSLGQTNTEAFF.